Each of the 29 T cell receptor beta chains below was sequenced from the same sample in a study of radiation and T cells in renal cell carcinoma. Time point reported: blood 2 weeks post-SBRT. Treatment described: 15 Gy SBRT to primary tumor, nephrectomy 4 weeks later. TCRdb keeps only in-frame clones here, not all; method: immunoSEQ multiplex PCR. In the table there are 100,000 to 150,000 clones, about 88% of which are singletons. Sequencing was performed on blood, taken from a patient whose treatment included radiotherapy and nephrectomy. The source is a woman aged 70-85 years with renal cell carcinoma.

V and J are TRBV11-3 and TRBJ2-5; D gene uncertain. The germline V gene has CDR1 SGHNT and CDR2 YENEEA. Trimming stripped 0 bases from V and 7 bases from J, with 15 bases between. The CDR3 covers 15 residues. The CDR3 sequence is CASSLDWFSAGTQYF. In nucleotides, the CDR3 is TGTGCCAGCAGCTTAGATTGGTTCAGCGCTGGGACCCAGTACTTC.

The chain combines TRBV4-2 with TRBJ2-1; D not resolved. V lost 0 bases and J lost 7, with 16 bases in between. The CDR3 runs 16 residues. Germline V lookup: CDR1 LGHNA, CDR2 YNFKEQ. CDR3 bases: TGTGCCAGCAGCCAAGAAGGCGAGCGTTATTGGAATGAGCAGTTCTTC. Protein product: CASSQEGERYWNEQFF.

The V and J genes are TRBV4-2 and TRBJ1-3, with 9 nucleotides matching TRBD1. Germline V lookup: CDR1 LGHNA, CDR2 YNFKEQ. CDR3 size: 15 residues. With V trimmed by 3 bases and J by 4 bases, 4 bases remained unmatched. The CDR3 DNA reads as TGTGCCAGCAGCCAGGGAGGGACAGGGGGAAACACCATATATTTT. This encodes CASSQGGTGGNTIYF.

This clone was detected only once. The chain links TRBV7-2 to TRBJ2-1, with 9 bases fitting TRBD2. Germline V gives CDR1 SGHTA, CDR2 FQGNSA. The CDR3 consists of 16 residues. V lost 0 bases, J lost 4 bases, and 4 bases stayed unmatched. For the CDR3, the DNA is TGTGCCAGCAGCTTAGCGCGGCTAGCGGGATACAATGAGCAGTTCTTC. It codes for CASSLARLAGYNEQFF.

The chain has TRBV19 and TRBJ1-4; D is uncertain. The CDR3 is made up of 15 amino acids. The V gene's germline CDR1 is LNHDA and CDR2 SQIVND (reference sequence). V was cut by 7 bases and J by 5 bases, with 17 bases left in between. In DNA form, the CDR3 reads TGTGCCAGTACCCCAAGGTCGGGGAACAATGAAAAACTGTTTTTT. Its protein product is CASTPRSGNNEKLFF.

This chain uses TRBV30 with TRBJ1-3; D ambiguous. Germline lookup yields CDR1 GTSNPN and CDR2 SVGIG (reference sequence). The germline V and J ends were trimmed by 8 bases and 0 bases, with 5 bases remaining between them. This CDR3 is built from 11 residues. The DNA of the CDR3 is TGTGCCGTTAGCTCTGGAAACACCATATATTTT. It translates to CAVSSGNTIYF.

This chain uses TRBV5-6 with TRBJ2-1; D remains unclear. The CDR3 length is 14 residues. V was trimmed by 4 bases and J by 4 bases, leaving 12 bases between them. The germline gives CDR1 SGHDT, CDR2 YYEEEE. The CDR3 here is CASSPSRFYNEQFF. In DNA form, the CDR3 reads TGTGCCAGCAGCCCGAGCAGATTTTACAATGAGCAGTTCTTC.

The chain employs TRBV27 and TRBJ2-7; possibly TRBD1 for D (6 bases). The germline gives CDR1 MNHEY, CDR2 SMNVEV (reference sequence). Trimming removed 5 bases from V and 4 bases from J, with 12 bases in between. This CDR3 region has 13 residues. This chain's CDR3 is CASSPQGRYEQYF. CDR3 DNA: TGTGCCAGCAGTCCCCAGGGGAGATACGAGCAGTACTTC.

V gene TRBV9 combines with J gene TRBJ2-7; TRBD1 is a possible D gene (6 bases). Germline CDR1 and CDR2: SGDLS and YYNGEE. Trimming took 3 bases from V and 6 from J, leaving 19 bases between them. CDR3 length: 15 residues. CDR3: CASSALAQWGLEQYF. The CDR3 bases are TGTGCCAGCAGCGCCTTGGCCCAATGGGGGCTCGAGCAGTACTTC.

This clone was counted a few times. This chain links TRBV19 with TRBJ1-2; TRBD1 aligns across 7 bases. Trimming took 5 bases from V and 4 from J; bases not matched to a gene: 10. Germline V gene lookup returns CDR1 LNHDA and CDR2 SQIVND (reference sequence). This CDR3 contains 15 residues. Written as DNA, the CDR3 is TGTGCCAGTAGTTGGGACAGCGGAGGTACCTATGGCTACACCTTC. This sequence encodes CASSWDSGGTYGYTF.

This chain uses TRBV4-2 with TRBJ2-1, with 12 bases aligning to TRBD2. This CDR3 region has 16 residues. The V and J ends lost 0 bases and 8 bases, in that order; junction bases with no gene match: 5. Germline assignment: CDR1 LGHNA and CDR2 YNFKEQ. CDR3 sequence: CASSQDASGGADEQFF. DNA of the CDR3: TGTGCCAGCAGCCAAGATGCTAGCGGGGGGGCGGATGAGCAGTTCTTC.

J is TRBJ1-6 and V is TRBV7-9; no definite D call. Germline CDR1 is SEHNR and CDR2 is FQNEAQ (reference sequence). V lost 1 base, J lost 8 bases, and 6 bases lay in between. CDR3 size: 13 residues. The CDR3 here is CASSLEADSPLHF. The DNA for the CDR3 is TGTGCCAGCAGCTTAGAAGCGGATTCACCCCTCCACTTT. Supplemented by reference TRBV7-9 and TRBJ1-6, the full variable domain reads DTGVSQNPRHKITKRGQNVTFRCDPISEHNRLYWYRQTLGQGPEFLTYFQNEAQLEKSRLLSDRFSAERPKGSFSTLEIQRTEQGDSAMYLCASSLEADSPLHFGNGTRLTVT.

The J gene is TRBJ1-2, the V gene TRBV18; 7 bases map to TRBD1. Germline V CDR1 and CDR2: KGHSH, LQKENI. The V segment lost 2 bases and the J segment 0 bases; nucleotides outside the gene matches: 9. This CDR3 comprises 17 residues. The CDR3 nucleotides are TGTGCCAGCTCACCAGGGGACAGCCTCTTCGCTAACTATGGCTACACCTTC. Translating it yields CASSPGDSLFANYGYTF.

The chain combines TRBV6-5 with TRBJ1-2; no clear D gene. Trimming shortened V by 2 bases and J by 6 bases, and 10 bases separated the two germline ends. Germline values: CDR1 MNHEY, CDR2 SVGAGI. The CDR3 is made up of 13 amino acids. The CDR3 spells CASSYDVLDGYTF. CDR3 nucleotides: TGTGCCAGCAGTTACGACGTGCTTGATGGCTACACCTTC.

V and J are TRBV13 and TRBJ2-3; 7 bases are shared with TRBD2. J gave up 2 bases and V 0 bases, and 14 bases lay outside the gene matches. CDR1 PRHDT and CDR2 FYEKMQ come from the germline V gene (reference sequence). The CDR3 extends over 19 amino acids. This chain's CDR3 is CASSLGSPVPSGSTDTQYF. In nucleotides, the CDR3 is TGTGCCAGCAGCTTAGGCAGCCCGGTCCCTAGCGGCTCCACAGATACGCAGTATTTT. Complete variable domain (other parts from reference TRBV13 and TRBJ2-3): AAGVIQSPRHLIKEKRETATLKCYPIPRHDTVYWYQQGPGQDPQFLISFYEKMQSDKGSIPDRFSAQQFSDYHSELNMSSLELGDSALYFCASSLGSPVPSGSTDTQYFGPGTRLTVL.

This chain uses TRBV11-2 with TRBJ2-5, with TRBD2 matching 11 bases. The CDR3 is 14 residues long. The ends lost 5 bases at V and 6 bases at J; junction bases unmatched: 5. Germline V gene data show CDR1 as SGHAT and CDR2 as FQNNGV. The DNA of the CDR3 is TGTGCCAGCAGCCCAAGACTAGCGGGGCAGACCCAGTACTTC. This encodes CASSPRLAGQTQYF.

The chain is built from TRBV30 and TRBJ1-1; D is ambiguous. The CDR3 is 14 residues long. The germline gives CDR1 GTSNPN, CDR2 SVGIG (reference sequence). V shed 4 bases and J shed 2 bases, with 14 bases lying between them. The CDR3: CAWMWVSPNTEAFF. The CDR3 DNA reads TGTGCCTGGATGTGGGTCAGCCCTAACACTGAAGCTTTCTTT.

V gene TRBV18 combines with J gene TRBJ2-2; the D is unclear. The CDR3 is made up of 14 amino acids. Germline CDR1 reads KGHSH; CDR2 reads LQKENI. Trimming stripped 3 bases from V and 4 bases from J, with 9 bases between. Here the CDR3 reads CASSPFNRTGELFF. CDR3 nucleotides: TGTGCCAGCTCACCGTTCAACCGCACCGGGGAGCTGTTTTTT.

The chain has TRBV29-1 and TRBJ2-3; D gene uncertain. V lost 2 bases, J lost 0 bases, and 12 bases lay in between. CDR3 length: 15 residues. The germline V gene has CDR1 SQVTM and CDR2 ANQGSEA. The CDR3 region has the DNA TGCAGCGTTGAAATCCCGACAACCAGCACAGATACGCAGTATTTT. Its translation is CSVEIPTTSTDTQYF.

The V gene is TRBV6-1, the J gene TRBJ1-3; D remains ambiguous. CDR1 and CDR2 (germline): MNHNS, SASEGT. The CDR3 is 15 residues long. Trimming cost V 8 bases and J 0 bases, with 14 bases left between them. The CDR3 here is CASRWTYPSGNTIYF. The DNA of the CDR3 is TGTGCCAGCCGGTGGACGTACCCCTCTGGAAACACCATATATTTT.

The V and J genes are TRBV5-4 and TRBJ2-7; weak D call: TRBD2 (7 bases). V was pared by 0 bases and J by 3 bases, with 13 bases between. The CDR3 loop spans 15 amino acids. Germline CDR1 reads SGHNT; CDR2 reads YYREEE (reference sequence). The DNA of the CDR3 is TGTGCCAGCAGCTTGGTAGGGGGGGCTCTCTACGAGCAGTACTTC. Translation: CASSLVGGALYEQYF.

The gene calls are TRBV28 and TRBJ1-2; no firm D call. Germline assignment: CDR1 MDHEN and CDR2 SYDVKM. Trimming cost V 5 bases and J 4 bases, with 11 bases left between them. CDR3 size: 13 residues. CDR3 sequence: CASSPGASYGYTF. The DNA of the CDR3 is TGTGCCAGCAGTCCGGGAGCCTCCTATGGCTACACCTTC.

On this clone: An end of the junction differs from the germline gene, which may be a read error. V gene TRBV7-7 combines with J gene TRBJ2-7; TRBD1 matches 10 bases. Germline CDR1 SSHAT, CDR2 FNYEAQ (reference sequence). The CDR3 runs to 15 residues. The chain's CDR3 is CASSVQTGGNYEQYF. CDR3 coding DNA: TGTGCTAGCAGCGTCCAGACAGGGGGCAACTACGAGCAGTACTTC.

The J gene is TRBJ2-3, the V gene TRBV7-8, with 8 bases matching TRBD1. V trimming: 5 bases; J trimming: 2 bases; junction bases outside the gene matches: 12. This CDR3 contains 17 residues. Germline loops: CDR1 SGHVS, CDR2 FQNEAQ. This chain's CDR3 is CASSPRMTGAYTDTQYF. The CDR3 coding sequence is TGTGCCAGCAGCCCGAGGATGACAGGGGCTTACACAGATACGCAGTATTTT.

This chain links TRBV19 with TRBJ2-4; D unclear. Germline V CDR1 and CDR2: LNHDA, SQIVND (reference sequence). V dropped 4 bases and J dropped 6 bases, with 22 bases sitting between them. CDR3 length: 17 amino acids. The DNA of the CDR3 is TGTGCCAGTAGTACCTCACACGACCCAACCGGAAGAAACATTCAGTACTTC. Amino acid sequence: CASSTSHDPTGRNIQYF.

This chain joins TRBV15 and TRBJ1-6, with D uncertain. Trimming took 5 bases from V and 6 from J, leaving 11 bases between them. Germline-derived CDR1 and CDR2 are LNHNV and YYDKDF (reference sequence). The CDR3 totals 14 residues. The CDR3 here is CATSGSTPNSPLHF. In DNA, the CDR3 is TGTGCCACCAGCGGGTCTACCCCTAATTCACCCCTCCACTTT.

The chain joins TRBV13 to TRBJ2-7; the match to TRBD2 covers 10 bases. This CDR3 contains 14 residues. V shed 0 bases, J shed 6 bases, and the junction held 2 bases outside the gene matches. The germline gives CDR1 PRHDT, CDR2 FYEKMQ (reference sequence). The CDR3 nucleotides read TGTGCCAGCAGCTTAGGCCGACTAGCGGGCGAGCAGTACTTC. Translation: CASSLGRLAGEQYF.

V usage is TRBV6-1 and J usage is TRBJ2-1; TRBD1 matches at 7 bases. CDR3 length: 15 residues. Trimming cost V 2 bases and J 5 bases; bases outside gene matches: 6. Germline assignment: CDR1 MNHNS and CDR2 SASEGT. CDR3 coding DNA: TGTGCCAGCAGTGAATTAGGGGGCAGCGACAATGAGCAGTTCTTC. It is translated as CASSELGGSDNEQFF.

In this sample, this clone turned up a few times. The genes are TRBV28 and TRBJ2-7; tentatively, D is TRBD2 (6 bases). Germline V CDR1 and CDR2: MDHEN, SYDVKM. V was cut by 2 bases and J by 3 bases, with 11 bases left in between. This CDR3 is built from 14 residues. The CDR3 bases are TGTGCCAGCAGTTTAGCGGGGAAGTACTACGAGCAGTACTTC. It codes for CASSLAGKYYEQYF.